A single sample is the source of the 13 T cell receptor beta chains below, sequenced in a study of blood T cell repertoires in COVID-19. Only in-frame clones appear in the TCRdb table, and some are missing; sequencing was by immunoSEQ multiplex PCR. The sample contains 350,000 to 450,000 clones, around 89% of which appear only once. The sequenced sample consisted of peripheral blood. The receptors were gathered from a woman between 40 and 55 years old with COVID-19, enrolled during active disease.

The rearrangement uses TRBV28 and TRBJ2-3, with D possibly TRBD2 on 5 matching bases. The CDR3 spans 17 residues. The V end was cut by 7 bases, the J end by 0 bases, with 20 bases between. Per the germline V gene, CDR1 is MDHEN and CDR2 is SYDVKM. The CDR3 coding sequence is TGTGCCAGCAACCTAGGGCCGGGAACTGTTAGCACAGATACGCAGTATTTT. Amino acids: CASNLGPGTVSTDTQYF.

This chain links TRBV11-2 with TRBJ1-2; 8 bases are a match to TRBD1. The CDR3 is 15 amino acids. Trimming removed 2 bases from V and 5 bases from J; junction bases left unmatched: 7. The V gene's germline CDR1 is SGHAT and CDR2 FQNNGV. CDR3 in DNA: TGTGCCAGCAGCTTACCGGACAGGGTCGATTATGGCTACACCTTC. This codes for CASSLPDRVDYGYTF.

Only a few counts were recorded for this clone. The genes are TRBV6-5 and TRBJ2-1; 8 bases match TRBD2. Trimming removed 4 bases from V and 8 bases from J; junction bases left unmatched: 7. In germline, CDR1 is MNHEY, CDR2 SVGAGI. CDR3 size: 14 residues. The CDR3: CASSLPGTRDEQFF. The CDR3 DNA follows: TGTGCCAGCAGTTTACCCGGGACTAGGGATGAGCAGTTCTTC.

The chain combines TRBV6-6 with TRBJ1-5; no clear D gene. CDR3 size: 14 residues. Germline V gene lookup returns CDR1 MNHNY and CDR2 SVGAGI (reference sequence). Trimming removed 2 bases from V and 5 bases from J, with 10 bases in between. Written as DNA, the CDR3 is TGTGCCAGCAGTTACGGAGCGTTAGATCAGCCCCAGCATTTT. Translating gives CASSYGALDQPQHF.

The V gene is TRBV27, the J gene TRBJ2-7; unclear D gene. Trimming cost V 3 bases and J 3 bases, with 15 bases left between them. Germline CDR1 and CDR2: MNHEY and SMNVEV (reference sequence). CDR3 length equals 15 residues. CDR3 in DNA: TGTGCCAGCAGTTTCGTTTCCAGCGATGACTACGAGCAGTACTTC. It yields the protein CASSFVSSDDYEQYF.

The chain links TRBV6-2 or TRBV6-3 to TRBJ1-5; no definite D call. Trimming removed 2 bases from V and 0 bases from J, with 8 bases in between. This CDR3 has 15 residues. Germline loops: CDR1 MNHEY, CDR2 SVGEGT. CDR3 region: CASSYVQHSNQPQHF. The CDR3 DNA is TGTGCCAGCAGTTACGTACAGCATAGCAATCAGCCCCAGCATTTT.

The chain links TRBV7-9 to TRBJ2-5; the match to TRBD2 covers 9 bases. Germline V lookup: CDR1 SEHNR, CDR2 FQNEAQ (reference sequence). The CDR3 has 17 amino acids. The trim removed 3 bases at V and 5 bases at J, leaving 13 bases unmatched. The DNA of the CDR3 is TGTGCCAGCAGCTTGGGTGTGAATAGCGGGAGTACGGAGACCCAGTACTTC. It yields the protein CASSLGVNSGSTETQYF.

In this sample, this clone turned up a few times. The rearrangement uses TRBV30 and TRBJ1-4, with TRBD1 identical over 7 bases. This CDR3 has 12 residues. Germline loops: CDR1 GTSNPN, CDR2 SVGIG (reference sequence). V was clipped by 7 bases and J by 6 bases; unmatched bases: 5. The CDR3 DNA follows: TGTGCCTTGGGACAGCGTCATGAAAAACTGTTTTTT. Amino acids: CALGQRHEKLFF.

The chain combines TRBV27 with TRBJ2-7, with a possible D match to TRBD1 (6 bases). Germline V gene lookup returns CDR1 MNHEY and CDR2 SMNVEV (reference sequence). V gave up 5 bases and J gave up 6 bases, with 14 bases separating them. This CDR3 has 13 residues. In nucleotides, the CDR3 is TGTGCCAGCAGTACACCGCAGGGGACCGAGCAGTACTTC. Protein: CASSTPQGTEQYF.

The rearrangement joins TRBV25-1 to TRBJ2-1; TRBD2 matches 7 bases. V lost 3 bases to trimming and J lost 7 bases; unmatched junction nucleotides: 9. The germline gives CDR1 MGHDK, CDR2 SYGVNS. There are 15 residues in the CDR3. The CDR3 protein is CASSDPGLAVNEQFF. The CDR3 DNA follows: TGTGCCAGCAGTGACCCCGGGCTAGCGGTTAATGAGCAGTTCTTC.

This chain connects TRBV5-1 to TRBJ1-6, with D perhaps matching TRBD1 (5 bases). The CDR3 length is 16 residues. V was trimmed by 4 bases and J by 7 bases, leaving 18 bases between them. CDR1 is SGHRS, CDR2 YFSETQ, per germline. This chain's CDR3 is CASSPIIRQGNSPLHF. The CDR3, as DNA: TGCGCCAGCAGCCCTATTATTAGGCAGGGAAATTCACCCCTCCACTTT.

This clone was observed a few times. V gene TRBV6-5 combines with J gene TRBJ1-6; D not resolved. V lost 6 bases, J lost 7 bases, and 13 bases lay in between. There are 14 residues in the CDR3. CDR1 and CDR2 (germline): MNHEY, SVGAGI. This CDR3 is CASSPRRVNSPLHF. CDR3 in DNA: TGTGCCAGCAGCCCCCGACGGGTAAATTCACCCCTCCACTTT.

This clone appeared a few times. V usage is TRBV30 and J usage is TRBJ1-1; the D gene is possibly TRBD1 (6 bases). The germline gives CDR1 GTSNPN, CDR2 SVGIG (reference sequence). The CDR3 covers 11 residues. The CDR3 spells CARGGVAEAFF. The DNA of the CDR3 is TGTGCGAGAGGGGGAGTCGCTGAAGCTTTCTTT.